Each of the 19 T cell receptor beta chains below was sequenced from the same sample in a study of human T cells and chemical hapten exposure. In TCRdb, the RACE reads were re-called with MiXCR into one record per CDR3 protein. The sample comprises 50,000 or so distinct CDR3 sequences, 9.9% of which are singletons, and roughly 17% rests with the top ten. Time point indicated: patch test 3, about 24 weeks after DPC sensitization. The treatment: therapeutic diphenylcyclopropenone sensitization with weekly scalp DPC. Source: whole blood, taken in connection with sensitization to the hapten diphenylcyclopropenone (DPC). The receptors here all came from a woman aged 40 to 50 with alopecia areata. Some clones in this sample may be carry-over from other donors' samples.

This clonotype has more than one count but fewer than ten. The CDR3 bases are TGTGCCAGCAGCTTACAGCGGGGTAGCACAGATACGCAGTATTTT. It specifies CASSLQRGSTDTQYF. The rearrangement uses TRBV7-2 and TRBJ2-3; TRBD2 aligns across 7 bases. V shed 2 bases, J shed 0 bases, and the junction held 2 bases outside the gene matches. CDR3 size: 15 residues. Germline CDR1 is SGHTA and CDR2 is FQGNSA.

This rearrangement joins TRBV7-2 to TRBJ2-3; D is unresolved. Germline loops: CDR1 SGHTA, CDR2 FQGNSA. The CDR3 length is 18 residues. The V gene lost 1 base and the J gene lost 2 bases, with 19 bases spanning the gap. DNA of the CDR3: TGTGCCAGCAGCTTAGGGGCCCCGCACGCGTATCCCACAGATACGCAGTATTTT. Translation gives CASSLGAPHAYPTDTQYF.

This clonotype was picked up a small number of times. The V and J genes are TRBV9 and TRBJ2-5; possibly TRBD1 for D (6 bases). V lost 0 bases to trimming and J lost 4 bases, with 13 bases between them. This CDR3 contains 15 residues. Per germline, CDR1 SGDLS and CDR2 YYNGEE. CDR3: CASSVATGQLETQYF. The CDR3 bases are TGTGCCAGCAGCGTAGCAACAGGACAGCTAGAGACCCAGTACTTC.

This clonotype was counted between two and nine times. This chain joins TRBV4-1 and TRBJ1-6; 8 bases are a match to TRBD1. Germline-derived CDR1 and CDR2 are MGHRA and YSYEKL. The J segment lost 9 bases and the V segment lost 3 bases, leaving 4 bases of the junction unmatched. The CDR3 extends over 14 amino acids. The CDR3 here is CASSQAGGSSPLHF. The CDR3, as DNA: TGCGCCAGCAGCCAGGCAGGGGGCTCTTCACCCCTCCACTTT.

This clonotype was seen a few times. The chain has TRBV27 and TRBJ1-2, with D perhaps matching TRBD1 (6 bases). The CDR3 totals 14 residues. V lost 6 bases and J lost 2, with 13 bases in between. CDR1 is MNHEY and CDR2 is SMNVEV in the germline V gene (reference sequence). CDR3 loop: CASSPYTGNYGYTF. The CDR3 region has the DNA TGTGCCAGCAGCCCCTACACAGGGAACTATGGCTACACCTTC.

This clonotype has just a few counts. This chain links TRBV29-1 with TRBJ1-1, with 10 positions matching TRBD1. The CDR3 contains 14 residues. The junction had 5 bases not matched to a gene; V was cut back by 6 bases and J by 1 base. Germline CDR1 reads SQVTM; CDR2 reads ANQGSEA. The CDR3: CSVGTGESNTEAFF. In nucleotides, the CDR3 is TGCAGCGTCGGGACAGGGGAGTCGAACACTGAAGCTTTCTTT.

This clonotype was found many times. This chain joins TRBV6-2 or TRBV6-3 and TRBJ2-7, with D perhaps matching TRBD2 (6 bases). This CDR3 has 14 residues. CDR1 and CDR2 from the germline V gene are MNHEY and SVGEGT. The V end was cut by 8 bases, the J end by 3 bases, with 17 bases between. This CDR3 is CASLGLSDGYEQYF. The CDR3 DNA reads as TGTGCCAGCTTGGGACTTTCCGATGGCTACGAGCAGTACTTC.

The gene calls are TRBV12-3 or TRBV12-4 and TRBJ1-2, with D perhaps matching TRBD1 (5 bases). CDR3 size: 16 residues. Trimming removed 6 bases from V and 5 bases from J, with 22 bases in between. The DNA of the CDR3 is TGTGCCAGCAGAGAGTCCCAGGGTGGAATGTTTTATGGCTACACCTTC. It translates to CASRESQGGMFYGYTF.

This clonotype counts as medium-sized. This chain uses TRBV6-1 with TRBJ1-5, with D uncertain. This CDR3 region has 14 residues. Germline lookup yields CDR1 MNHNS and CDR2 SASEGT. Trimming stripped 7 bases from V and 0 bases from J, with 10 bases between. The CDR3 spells CASKGINSNQPQHF. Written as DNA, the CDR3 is TGTGCCAGCAAGGGAATTAATAGCAATCAGCCCCAGCATTTT.

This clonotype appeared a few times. Here the CDR3 reads CASSPDPGELFF. The CDR3 region has the DNA TGTGCCAGCAGCCCGGACCCCGGGGAGCTGTTTTTT. The chain uses TRBV11-2 and TRBJ2-2; no reliable D call. This CDR3 is 12 amino acids long. In germline, CDR1 is SGHAT, CDR2 FQNNGV. The ends were cut back, 5 bases at V and 6 bases at J, with 7 bases in the middle.

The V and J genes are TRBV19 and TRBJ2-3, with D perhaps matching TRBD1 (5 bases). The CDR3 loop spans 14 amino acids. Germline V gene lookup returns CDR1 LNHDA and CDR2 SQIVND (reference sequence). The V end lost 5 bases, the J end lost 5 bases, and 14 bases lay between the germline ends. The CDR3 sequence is CASSLPGLQDTQYF. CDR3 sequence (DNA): TGTGCCAGTAGTCTGCCAGGGCTGCAAGATACGCAGTATTTT.

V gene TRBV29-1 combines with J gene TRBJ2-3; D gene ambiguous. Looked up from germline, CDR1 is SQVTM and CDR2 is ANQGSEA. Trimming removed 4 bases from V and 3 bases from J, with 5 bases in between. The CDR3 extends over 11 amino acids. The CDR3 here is CSVVGTDTQYF. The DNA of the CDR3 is TGCAGCGTTGTTGGGACAGATACGCAGTATTTT.

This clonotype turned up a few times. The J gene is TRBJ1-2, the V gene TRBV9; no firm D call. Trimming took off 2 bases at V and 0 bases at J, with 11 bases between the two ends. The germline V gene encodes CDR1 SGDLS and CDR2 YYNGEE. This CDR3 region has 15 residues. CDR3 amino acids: CASSVGDSANYGYTF. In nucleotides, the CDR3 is TGTGCCAGCAGCGTGGGAGATTCGGCTAACTATGGCTACACCTTC.

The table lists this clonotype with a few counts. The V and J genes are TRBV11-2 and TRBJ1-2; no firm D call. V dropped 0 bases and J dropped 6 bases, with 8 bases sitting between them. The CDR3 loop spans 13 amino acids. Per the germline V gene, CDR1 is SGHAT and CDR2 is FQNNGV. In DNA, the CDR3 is TGTGCCAGCAGCTTAGAAGCCGGGAATGGCTACACCTTC. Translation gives CASSLEAGNGYTF.

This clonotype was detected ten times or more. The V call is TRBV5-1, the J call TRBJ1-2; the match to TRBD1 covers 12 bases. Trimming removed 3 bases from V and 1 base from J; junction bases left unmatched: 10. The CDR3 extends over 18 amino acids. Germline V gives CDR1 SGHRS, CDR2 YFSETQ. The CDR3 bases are TGCGCCAGCAGCTCATTGTTGGGGACAGGGGGCCATAACTATGGCTACACCTTC. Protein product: CASSSLLGTGGHNYGYTF.

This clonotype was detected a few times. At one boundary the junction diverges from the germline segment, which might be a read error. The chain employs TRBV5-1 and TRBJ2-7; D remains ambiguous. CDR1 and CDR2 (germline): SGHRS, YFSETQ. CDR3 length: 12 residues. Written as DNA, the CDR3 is TGCACCAGCAGCTTGGTGGGTGACGAGCAGTACTTC. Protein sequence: CTSSLVGDEQYF. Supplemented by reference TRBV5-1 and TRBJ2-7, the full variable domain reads KAGVTQTPRYLIKTRGQQVTLSCSPISGHRSVSWYQQTPGQGLQFLFEYFSETQRNKGNFPGRFSGRQFSNSRSEMNVSTLELGDSALYLCTSSLVGDEQYFGPGTRLTVT.

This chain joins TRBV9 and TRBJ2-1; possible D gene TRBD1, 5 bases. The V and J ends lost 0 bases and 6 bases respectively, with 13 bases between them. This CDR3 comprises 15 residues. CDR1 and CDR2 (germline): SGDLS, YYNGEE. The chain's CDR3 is CASSVAGQLGNEQFF. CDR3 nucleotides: TGTGCCAGCAGCGTAGCAGGGCAGTTGGGCAATGAGCAGTTCTTC.

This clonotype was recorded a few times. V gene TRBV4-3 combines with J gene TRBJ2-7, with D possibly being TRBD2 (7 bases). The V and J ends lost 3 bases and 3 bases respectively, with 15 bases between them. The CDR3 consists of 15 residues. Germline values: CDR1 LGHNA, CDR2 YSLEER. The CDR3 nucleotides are TGCGCCAGCAGCCAGCTGGGAGGGGGTTTCTACGAGCAGTACTTC. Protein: CASSQLGGGFYEQYF.

The CDR3 here is CASSQTGNTEAFF. Here the CDR3 DNA reads TGTGCCAGCAGCCAAACAGGGAACACTGAAGCTTTCTTT. The V call is TRBV14, the J call TRBJ1-1, with D possibly being TRBD1 (5 bases). Trimming cost V 2 bases and J 1 base, with 5 bases left between them. Germline V gives CDR1 SGHDN, CDR2 FVKESK. The CDR3 consists of 13 residues.